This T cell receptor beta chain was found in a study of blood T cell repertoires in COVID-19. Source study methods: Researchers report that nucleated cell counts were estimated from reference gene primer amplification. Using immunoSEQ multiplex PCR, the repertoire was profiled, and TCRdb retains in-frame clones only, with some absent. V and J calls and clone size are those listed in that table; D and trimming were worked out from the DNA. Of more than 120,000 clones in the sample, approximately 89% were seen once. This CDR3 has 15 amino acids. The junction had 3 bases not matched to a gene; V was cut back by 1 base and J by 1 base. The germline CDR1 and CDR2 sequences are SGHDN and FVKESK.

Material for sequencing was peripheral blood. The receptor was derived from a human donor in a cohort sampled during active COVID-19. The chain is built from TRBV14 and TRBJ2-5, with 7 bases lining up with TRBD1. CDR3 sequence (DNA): TGTGCCAGCAGCCAAGCACAGGGGATCCAAGAGACCCAGTACTTC. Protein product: CASSQAQGIQETQYF. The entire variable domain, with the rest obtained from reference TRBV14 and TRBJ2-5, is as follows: EAGVTQFPSHSVIEKGQTVTLRCDPISGHDNLYWYRRVMGKEIKFLLHFVKESKQDESGMPNNRFLAERTGGTYSTLKVQPAELEDSGVYFCASSQAQGIQETQYFGPGTRLLVL.